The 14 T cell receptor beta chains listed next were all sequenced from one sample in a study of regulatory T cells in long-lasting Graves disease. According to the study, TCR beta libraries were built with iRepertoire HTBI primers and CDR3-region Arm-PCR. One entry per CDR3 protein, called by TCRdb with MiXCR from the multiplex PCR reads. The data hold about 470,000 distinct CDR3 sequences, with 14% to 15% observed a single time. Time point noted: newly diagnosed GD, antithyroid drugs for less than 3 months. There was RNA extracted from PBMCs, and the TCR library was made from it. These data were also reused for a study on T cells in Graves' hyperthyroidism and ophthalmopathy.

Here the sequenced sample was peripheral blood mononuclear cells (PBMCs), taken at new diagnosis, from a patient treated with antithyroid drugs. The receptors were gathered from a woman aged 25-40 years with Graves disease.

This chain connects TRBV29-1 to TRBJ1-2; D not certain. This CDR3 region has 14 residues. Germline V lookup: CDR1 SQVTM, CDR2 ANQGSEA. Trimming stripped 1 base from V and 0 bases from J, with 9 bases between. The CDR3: CSVEGDGANYGYTF. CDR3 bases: TGCAGCGTTGAAGGGGATGGAGCTAACTATGGCTACACCTTC.

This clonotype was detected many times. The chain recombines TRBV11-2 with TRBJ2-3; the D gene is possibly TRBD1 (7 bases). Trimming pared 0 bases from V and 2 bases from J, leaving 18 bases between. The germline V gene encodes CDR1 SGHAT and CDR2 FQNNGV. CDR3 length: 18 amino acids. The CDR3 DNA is TGTGCCAGCAGCTTAGAGCGGCCCGGCAGGGGGGTCACAGATACGCAGTATTTT. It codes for CASSLERPGRGVTDTQYF.

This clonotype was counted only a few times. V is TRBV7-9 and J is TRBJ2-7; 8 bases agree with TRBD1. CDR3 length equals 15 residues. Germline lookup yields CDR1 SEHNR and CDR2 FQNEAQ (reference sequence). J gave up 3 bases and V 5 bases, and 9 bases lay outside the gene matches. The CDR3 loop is CASSPPGQVDYEQYF. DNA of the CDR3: TGTGCCAGCAGCCCACCGGGACAGGTCGACTACGAGCAGTACTTC.

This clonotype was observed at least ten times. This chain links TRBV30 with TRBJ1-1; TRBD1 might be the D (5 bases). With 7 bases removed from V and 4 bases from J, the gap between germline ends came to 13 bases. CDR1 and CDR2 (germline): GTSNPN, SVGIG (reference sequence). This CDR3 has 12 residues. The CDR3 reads CASAEGFTEAFF. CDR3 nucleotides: TGTGCCTCAGCGGAGGGGTTCACTGAAGCTTTCTTT.

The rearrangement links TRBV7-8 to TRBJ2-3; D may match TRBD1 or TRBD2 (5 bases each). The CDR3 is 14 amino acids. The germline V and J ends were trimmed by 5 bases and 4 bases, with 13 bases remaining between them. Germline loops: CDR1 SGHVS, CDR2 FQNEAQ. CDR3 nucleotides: TGTGCCAGCAGCGAAGAGGGGTACGCAGATACGCAGTATTTT. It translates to CASSEEGYADTQYF.

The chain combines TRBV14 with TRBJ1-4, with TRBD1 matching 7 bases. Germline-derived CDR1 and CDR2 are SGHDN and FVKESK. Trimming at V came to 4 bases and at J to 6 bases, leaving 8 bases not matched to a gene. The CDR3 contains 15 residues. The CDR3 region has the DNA TGTGCCAGCAGCCCCCGACAGGGCGTGGATGAAAAACTGTTTTTT. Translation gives CASSPRQGVDEKLFF.

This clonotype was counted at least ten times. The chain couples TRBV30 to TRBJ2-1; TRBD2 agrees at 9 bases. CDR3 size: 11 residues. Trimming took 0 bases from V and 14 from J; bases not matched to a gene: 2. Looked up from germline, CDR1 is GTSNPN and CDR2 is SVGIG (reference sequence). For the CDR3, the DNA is TGTGCCTGGAGTGTAGCGGGAGGAGAGTTCTTC. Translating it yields CAWSVAGGEFF.

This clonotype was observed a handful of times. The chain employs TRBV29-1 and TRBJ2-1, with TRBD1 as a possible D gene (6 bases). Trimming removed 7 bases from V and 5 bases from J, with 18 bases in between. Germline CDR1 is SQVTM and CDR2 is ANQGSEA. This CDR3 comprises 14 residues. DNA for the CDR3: TGCAGCGCGATACAGGGAAGGACACACAATGAGCAGTTCTTC. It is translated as CSAIQGRTHNEQFF.

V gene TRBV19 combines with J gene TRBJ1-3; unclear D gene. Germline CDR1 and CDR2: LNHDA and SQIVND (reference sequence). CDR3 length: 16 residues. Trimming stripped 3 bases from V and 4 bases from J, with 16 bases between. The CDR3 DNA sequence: TGTGCCAGTAGTATGGTTGGCTCCCCTCGAGGAAACACCATATATTTT. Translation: CASSMVGSPRGNTIYF.

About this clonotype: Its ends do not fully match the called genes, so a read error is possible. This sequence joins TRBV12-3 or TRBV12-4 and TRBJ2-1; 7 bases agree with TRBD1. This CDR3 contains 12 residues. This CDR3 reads CASRLGGDEQFF. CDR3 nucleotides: TGTGCCAGCAGATTAGGGGGCGATGAGCAGTTCTTC.

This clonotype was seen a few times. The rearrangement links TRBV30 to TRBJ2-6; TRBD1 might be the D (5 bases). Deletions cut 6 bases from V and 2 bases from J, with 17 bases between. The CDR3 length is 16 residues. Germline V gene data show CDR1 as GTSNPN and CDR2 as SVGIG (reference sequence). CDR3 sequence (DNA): TGTGCCTGCATGTGGGGCGCTAGTACTGGGGCCAACGTCCTGACTTTC. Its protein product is CACMWGASTGANVLTF.

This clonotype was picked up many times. CDR3 amino acids: CASSDSNWGIQYF. CDR3 nucleotide sequence: TGTGCCAGCAGCGACTCGAACTGGGGGATTCAGTACTTC. The chain combines TRBV2 with TRBJ2-4, with D tentatively TRBD1 or TRBD2 (5 bases each). Germline CDR1 is SNHLY and CDR2 is FYNNEI. The V end lost 6 bases, the J end lost 10 bases, and 16 bases lay between the germline ends. The CDR3 totals 13 residues.

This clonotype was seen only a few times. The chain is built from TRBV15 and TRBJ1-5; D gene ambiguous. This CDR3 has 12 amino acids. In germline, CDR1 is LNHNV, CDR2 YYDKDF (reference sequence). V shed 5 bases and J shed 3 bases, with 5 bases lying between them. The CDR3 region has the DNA TGTGCCACCAGCCGAGCCAATCAGCCCCAGCATTTT. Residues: CATSRANQPQHF.

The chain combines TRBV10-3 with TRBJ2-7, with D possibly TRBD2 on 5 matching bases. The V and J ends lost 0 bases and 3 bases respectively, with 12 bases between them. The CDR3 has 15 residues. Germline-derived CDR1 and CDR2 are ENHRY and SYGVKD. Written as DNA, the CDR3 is TGTGCCATCAGTGAGTCGTTTGAGGGAAGCTACGAGCAGTACTTC. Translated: CAISESFEGSYEQYF.